What follows are 4 T cell receptor beta chains derived from one specimen sequenced in a study of OX40 agonist ivuxolimab in advanced cancers. Sequencing used immunoSEQ multiplex PCR; TCRdb keeps in-frame clones, though not all of them. The sample comprises about 70,000 clones, almost 90% of which are singletons, and 2% to 2.5% rests with the top ten. The specimen was CD4+ or CD8+ T cells sorted from blood, collected in a trial of the OX40 agonist ivuxolimab. Receptor source: an adult with an advanced solid tumor such as melanoma, head and neck, liver or kidney cancer.

V and J are TRBV6-5 and TRBJ2-3, with unresolved D. The V end lost 3 bases, the J end lost 1 base, and 5 bases lay between the germline ends. The CDR3 spans 13 residues. The germline gives CDR1 MNHEY, CDR2 SVGAGI. The CDR3 protein is CASSYPGTDTQYF. In nucleotides, the CDR3 is TGTGCCAGCAGTTATCCTGGCACAGATACGCAGTATTTT.

CDR3 region: CASSQGRLAGGWQETQYF. CDR3 DNA: TGCGCCAGCAGCCAAGGGCGACTAGCGGGGGGTTGGCAAGAGACCCAGTACTTC. This sequence joins TRBV4-3 and TRBJ2-5; 13 bases are a match to TRBD2. Trimming at V came to 1 base and at J to 2 bases, leaving 7 bases not matched to a gene. The CDR3 runs to 18 residues. From germline, CDR1 is LGHNA and CDR2 YSLEER.

The V and J genes are TRBV27 and TRBJ2-3; 8 bases align to TRBD1. Germline assignment: CDR1 MNHEY and CDR2 SMNVEV (reference sequence). J lost 5 bases, V lost 5 bases, and 6 bases had no gene match. CDR3 length equals 14 residues. For the CDR3, the DNA is TGTGCCAGCAGTAACGACAGGGGAGGAGATACGCAGTATTTT. Amino acids: CASSNDRGGDTQYF.

The chain is built from TRBV30 and TRBJ2-7; TRBD2 agrees at 8 bases. V was clipped by 1 base and J by 2 bases; unmatched bases: 7. The CDR3 runs 15 residues. In germline, CDR1 is GTSNPN, CDR2 SVGIG (reference sequence). CDR3 loop: CAWSASTSGPYEQYF. For the CDR3, the DNA is TGTGCCTGGAGTGCGTCAACTAGCGGACCCTACGAGCAGTACTTC.